These T cell receptor beta chains were read from a single sample in a study of cytomegalovirus exposure and HLA in healthy donors. Repertoires were generated with immunoSEQ multiplex PCR, while TCRdb's copy carries only in-frame clones and drops some. This table holds under 150,000 clones, around 81% found once. The sample consisted of PBMCs. The receptors derive from a woman in her forties or fifties in good health and CMV-seronegative. The CDR3 runs from the conserved cysteine through the conserved F or W. A D gene is named only where the DNA matches it firmly.

v_gene: TRBV6-5
d_gene: TRBD2
CDR3aa: CASRGLAGGEQFF

v_gene: TRBV2
d_gene: TRBD1
CDR3aa: CASRTGQRTEAFF

v_gene: TRBV5-1
d_gene: TRBD1
CDR3aa: CASSPFFSGQGRIGSYEQYF

v_gene: TRBV19
d_gene: .
CDR3aa: CASSMGTTVDTEAFF

v_gene: TRBV18
d_gene: TRBD2
CDR3aa: CASSPPPGEGKQFF

v_gene: TRBV7-2
d_gene: TRBD2
CDR3aa: CASSLPGLAGLSETQYF

v_gene: TRBV7-9
d_gene: TRBD2
CDR3aa: CASSWGLAGISTDTQYF

v_gene: TRBV4-3
d_gene: .
CDR3aa: CASSQEWSGDTQYF

v_gene: TRBV30
d_gene: TRBD1
CDR3aa: CAWSAPTGVRDNQPQHF

v_gene: TRBV7-2
d_gene: TRBD1
CDR3aa: CASSPHGRGTGRAGELFF

v_gene: TRBV28
d_gene: .
CDR3aa: CASSSLTGLNTEAFF

v_gene: TRBV25-1
d_gene: TRBD1
CDR3aa: CASTATGTHSYEQYF

v_gene: TRBV28
d_gene: .
CDR3aa: CASTIYEANTEAFF

v_gene: TRBV7-9
d_gene: .
CDR3aa: CASSFVTAEETQYF

v_gene: TRBV4-1
d_gene: .
CDR3aa: CASSQDGRGTEAFF

v_gene: TRBV19
d_gene: TRBD2
CDR3aa: CASSIGTSGELFF

v_gene: TRBV7-8
d_gene: .
CDR3aa: CASSYIDLAGLYEQYF

v_gene: TRBV9
d_gene: TRBD2
CDR3aa: CASSVGLAGEETQYF

v_gene: TRBV10-3
d_gene: .
CDR3aa: CAISEFPGAQPQHF

v_gene: TRBV10-3
d_gene: .
CDR3aa: CAITGSANTGELFF

v_gene: TRBV4-2
d_gene: .
CDR3aa: CASSQEQVGPATNEKLFF

v_gene: TRBV4-1
d_gene: TRBD2
CDR3aa: CASSQDPGLAGPLDTDTQYF

v_gene: TRBV5-6
d_gene: TRBD2
CDR3aa: CASSGANRGGEQFF

v_gene: TRBV10-3
d_gene: TRBD2
CDR3aa: CAITPGLAGVGEQFF

v_gene: TRBV4-3
d_gene: TRBD1
CDR3aa: CASSQETGGRETQYF

v_gene: TRBV18
d_gene: .
CDR3aa: CASSPQAVASTDTQYF

v_gene: TRBV7-2
d_gene: TRBD1
CDR3aa: CASSLRQGFTGNTEAFF

v_gene: TRBV5-1
d_gene: .
CDR3aa: CASSLDRVGEKLFF

v_gene: TRBV6-4
d_gene: TRBD1
CDR3aa: CASSDRTGSAQFF

v_gene: TRBV19
d_gene: .
CDR3aa: CATTPSGRSYEQYF

v_gene: TRBV5-1
d_gene: TRBD2
CDR3aa: CASSLTSGAYRTQYF

v_gene: TRBV7-3
d_gene: TRBD2
CDR3aa: CASSLGPGGAYNEQFF

v_gene: TRBV15
d_gene: .
CDR3aa: CATSRDRTGGISTDTQYF

v_gene: TRBV13
d_gene: .
CDR3aa: CASSLGRGYNEQFF

v_gene: TRBV27
d_gene: TRBD1
CDR3aa: CASNVQGVADTQYF

v_gene: TRBV5-5
d_gene: .
CDR3aa: CASSLAPGLGTHEQYF

v_gene: TRBV7-3
d_gene: TRBD2
CDR3aa: CAGDKRESYEQYF

v_gene: TRBV28
d_gene: .
CDR3aa: CASTGQLAEQYF

v_gene: TRBV5-1
d_gene: .
CDR3aa: CASSPRGKEENTEAFF

v_gene: TRBV27
d_gene: .
CDR3aa: CASSWTGAYEQYF

v_gene: TRBV5-1
d_gene: .
CDR3aa: CASSATTTGELFF

v_gene: TRBV4-2
d_gene: .
CDR3aa: CASSPTGERSYEQYF

v_gene: TRBV28
d_gene: TRBD2
CDR3aa: CASRDRLAHRTHFGQFF

v_gene: TRBV5-6
d_gene: .
CDR3aa: CASSLPGVTGAFF

v_gene: TRBV12-5
d_gene: TRBD1
CDR3aa: CASGLVRTGVNYGYTF

v_gene: TRBV5-1
d_gene: TRBD2
CDR3aa: CASSLAPLSREGYEQYF

v_gene: TRBV15
d_gene: .
CDR3aa: CATSPLLSVLPSYNEQFF

v_gene: TRBV29-1
d_gene: .
CDR3aa: CSVGHSGRNNEQFF

v_gene: TRBV7-6
d_gene: TRBD1
CDR3aa: CASSSTSRQGYETQYF

v_gene: TRBV6-1
d_gene: .
CDR3aa: CASSEVLRMNTEAFF

v_gene: TRBV19
d_gene: .
CDR3aa: CASSIGPTEYGYTF

v_gene: TRBV14
d_gene: .
CDR3aa: CASSPDPSGGRGYTF

v_gene: TRBV27
d_gene: TRBD1
CDR3aa: CASRNRGYEKLFF

v_gene: TRBV27
d_gene: TRBD2
CDR3aa: CASSSPSGLVTDTQYF